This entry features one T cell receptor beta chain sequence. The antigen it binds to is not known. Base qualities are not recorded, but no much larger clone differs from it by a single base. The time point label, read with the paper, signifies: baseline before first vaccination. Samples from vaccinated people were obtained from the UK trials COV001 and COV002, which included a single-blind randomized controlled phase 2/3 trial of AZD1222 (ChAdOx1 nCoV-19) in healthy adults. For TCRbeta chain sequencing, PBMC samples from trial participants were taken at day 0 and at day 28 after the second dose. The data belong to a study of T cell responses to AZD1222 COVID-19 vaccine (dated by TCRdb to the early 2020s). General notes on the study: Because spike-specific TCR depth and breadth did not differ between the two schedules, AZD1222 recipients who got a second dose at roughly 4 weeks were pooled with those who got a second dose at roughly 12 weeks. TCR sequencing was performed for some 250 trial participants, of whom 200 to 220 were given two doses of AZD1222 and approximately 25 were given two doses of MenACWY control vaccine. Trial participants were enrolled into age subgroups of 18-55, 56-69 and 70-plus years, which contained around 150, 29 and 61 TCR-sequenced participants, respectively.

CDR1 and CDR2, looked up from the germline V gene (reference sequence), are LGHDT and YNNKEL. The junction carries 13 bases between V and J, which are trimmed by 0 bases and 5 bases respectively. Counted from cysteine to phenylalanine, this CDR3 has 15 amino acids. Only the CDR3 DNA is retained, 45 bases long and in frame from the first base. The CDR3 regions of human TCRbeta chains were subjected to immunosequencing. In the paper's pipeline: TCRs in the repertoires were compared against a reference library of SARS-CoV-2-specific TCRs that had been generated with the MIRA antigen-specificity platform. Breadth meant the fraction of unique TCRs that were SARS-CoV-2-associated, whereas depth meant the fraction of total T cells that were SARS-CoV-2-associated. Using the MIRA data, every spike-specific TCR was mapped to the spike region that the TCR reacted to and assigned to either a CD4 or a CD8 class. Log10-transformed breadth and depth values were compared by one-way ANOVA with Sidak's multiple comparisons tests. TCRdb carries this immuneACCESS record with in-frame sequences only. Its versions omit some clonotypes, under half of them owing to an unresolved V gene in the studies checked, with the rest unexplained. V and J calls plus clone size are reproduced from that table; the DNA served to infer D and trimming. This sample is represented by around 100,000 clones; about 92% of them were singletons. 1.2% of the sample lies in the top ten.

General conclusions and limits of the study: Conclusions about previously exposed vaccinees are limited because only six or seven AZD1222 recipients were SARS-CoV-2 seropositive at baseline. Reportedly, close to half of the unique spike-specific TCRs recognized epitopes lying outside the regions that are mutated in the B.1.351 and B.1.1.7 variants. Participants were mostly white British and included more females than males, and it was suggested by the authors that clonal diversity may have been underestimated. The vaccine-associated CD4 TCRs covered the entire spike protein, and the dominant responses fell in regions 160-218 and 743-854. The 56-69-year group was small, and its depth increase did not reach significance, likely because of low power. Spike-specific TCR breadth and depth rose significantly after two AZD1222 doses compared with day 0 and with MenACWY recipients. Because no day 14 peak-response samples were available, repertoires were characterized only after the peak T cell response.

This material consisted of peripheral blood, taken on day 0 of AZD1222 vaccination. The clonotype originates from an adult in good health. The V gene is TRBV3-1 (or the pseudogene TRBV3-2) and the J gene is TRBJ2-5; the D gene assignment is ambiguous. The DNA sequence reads TGTGCCAGCAGCCAAGATTCGGCTAGTGGGGAGACCCAGTACTTC. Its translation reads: CASSQDSASGETQYF.